This T cell receptor beta chain was sequenced in a study of OX40 agonist ivuxolimab in advanced cancers. Study-level information: Prior anti-PD-1, anti-PD-L1 or anti-CTLA-4 therapy did not bar entry, and roughly 40% had some. Partial responses were achieved by three patients, one with hepatocellular carcinoma and two with cutaneous melanoma. General study points: Clonal expansion was among the lowest in partial responders at 0.1-3.0 mg/kg, especially CD8+.

Samples of blood were obtained at baseline, on cycle 4 day 1, and on cycle 7 day 1. About this clone itself: The target antigen is unknown.

The V gene lost 5 bases and the J gene lost 6 bases, with 13 bases spanning the gap. CDR3 length: 13 residues. Germline CDR1 and CDR2: LNHNV and YYDKDF (reference sequence). Only in-frame clones appear in the TCRdb table, and some are missing; sequencing was by immunoSEQ multiplex PCR. This table has about 110,000 clones, more than 70% appearing once. The genes are TRBV15 and TRBJ1-1; D might be TRBD1 (5 bases). The sequencing here drew on CD4+ or CD8+ T cells sorted from blood, taken in a trial of the OX40 agonist ivuxolimab. The receptor's source is an adult with an advanced solid tumor such as melanoma, head and neck, liver or kidney cancer. CDR3 protein: CATSGLGPAEAFF. The CDR3 DNA reads TGTGCCACCAGCGGTCTGGGGCCGGCTGAAGCTTTCTTT.